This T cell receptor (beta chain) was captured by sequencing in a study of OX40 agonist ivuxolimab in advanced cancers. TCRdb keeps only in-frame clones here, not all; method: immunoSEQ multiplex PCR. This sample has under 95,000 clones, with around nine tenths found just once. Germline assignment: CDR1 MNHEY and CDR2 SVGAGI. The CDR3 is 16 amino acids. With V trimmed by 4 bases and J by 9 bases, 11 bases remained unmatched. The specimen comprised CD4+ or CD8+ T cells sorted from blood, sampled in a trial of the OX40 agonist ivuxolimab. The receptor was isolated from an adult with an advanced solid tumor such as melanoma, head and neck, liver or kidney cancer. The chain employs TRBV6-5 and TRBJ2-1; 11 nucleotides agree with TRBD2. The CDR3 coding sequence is TGTGCCAGCAGTTTAGTAGCGGGGGGGCCAGGTGTTGAGCAGTTCTTC. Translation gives CASSLVAGGPGVEQFF.